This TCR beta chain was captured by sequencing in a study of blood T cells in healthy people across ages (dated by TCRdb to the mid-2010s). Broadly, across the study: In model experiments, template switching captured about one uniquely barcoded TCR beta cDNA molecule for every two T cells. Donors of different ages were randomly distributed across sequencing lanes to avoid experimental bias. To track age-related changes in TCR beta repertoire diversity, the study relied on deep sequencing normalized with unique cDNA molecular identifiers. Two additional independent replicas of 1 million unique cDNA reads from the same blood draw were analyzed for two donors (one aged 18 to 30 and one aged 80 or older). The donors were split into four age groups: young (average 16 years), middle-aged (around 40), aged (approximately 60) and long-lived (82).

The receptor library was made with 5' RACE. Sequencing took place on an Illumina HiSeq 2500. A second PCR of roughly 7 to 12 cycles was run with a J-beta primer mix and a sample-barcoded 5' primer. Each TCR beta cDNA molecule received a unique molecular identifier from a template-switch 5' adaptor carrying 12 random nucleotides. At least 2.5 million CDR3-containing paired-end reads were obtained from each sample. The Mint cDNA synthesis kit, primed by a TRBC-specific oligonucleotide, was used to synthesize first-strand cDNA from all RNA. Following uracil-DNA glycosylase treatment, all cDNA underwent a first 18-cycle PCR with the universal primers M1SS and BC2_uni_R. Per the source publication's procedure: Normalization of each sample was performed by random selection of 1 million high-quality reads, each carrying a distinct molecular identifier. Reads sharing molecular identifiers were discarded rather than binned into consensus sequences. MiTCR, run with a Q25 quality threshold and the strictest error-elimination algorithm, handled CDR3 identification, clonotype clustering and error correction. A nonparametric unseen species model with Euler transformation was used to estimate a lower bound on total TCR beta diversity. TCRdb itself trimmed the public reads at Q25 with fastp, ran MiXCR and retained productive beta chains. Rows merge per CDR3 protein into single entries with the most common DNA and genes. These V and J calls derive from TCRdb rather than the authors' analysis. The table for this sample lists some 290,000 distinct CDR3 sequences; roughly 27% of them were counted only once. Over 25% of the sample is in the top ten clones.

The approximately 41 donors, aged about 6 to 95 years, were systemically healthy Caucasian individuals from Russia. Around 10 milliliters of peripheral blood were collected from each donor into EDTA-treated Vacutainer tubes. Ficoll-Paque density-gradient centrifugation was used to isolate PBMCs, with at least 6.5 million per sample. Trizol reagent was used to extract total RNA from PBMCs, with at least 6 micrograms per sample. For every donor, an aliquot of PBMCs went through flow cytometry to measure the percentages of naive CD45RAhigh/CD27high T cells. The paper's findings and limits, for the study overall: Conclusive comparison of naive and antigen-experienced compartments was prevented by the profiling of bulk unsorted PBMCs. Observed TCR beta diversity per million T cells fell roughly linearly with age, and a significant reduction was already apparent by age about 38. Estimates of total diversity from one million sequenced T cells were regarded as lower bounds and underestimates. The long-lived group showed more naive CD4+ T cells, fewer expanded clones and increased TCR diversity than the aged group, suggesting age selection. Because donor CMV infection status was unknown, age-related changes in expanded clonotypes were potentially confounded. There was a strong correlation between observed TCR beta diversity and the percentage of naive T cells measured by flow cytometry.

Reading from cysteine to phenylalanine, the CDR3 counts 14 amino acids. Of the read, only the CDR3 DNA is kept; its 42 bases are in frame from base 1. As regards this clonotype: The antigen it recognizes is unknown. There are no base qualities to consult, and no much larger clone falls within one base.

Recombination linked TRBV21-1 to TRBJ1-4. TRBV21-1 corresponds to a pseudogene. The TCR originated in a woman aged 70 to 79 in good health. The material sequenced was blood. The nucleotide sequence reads TGTGCCGGAACGGGACTCCCCGCGAGGCGAAAACTGTTTTTT. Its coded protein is CAGTGLPARRKLFF.